This T cell receptor beta chain stems from a study of T-cell reconstitution after alpha-beta-depleted transplantation in children. The TCRbeta library was prepared with unique molecular identifiers. TCRdb independently ran MiXCR on the PCR reads; one entry per CDR3 protein. The table lists around 700,000 distinct CDR3 sequences, roughly 13% of them singletons. CDR3 length: 16 amino acids. Germline lookup yields CDR1 MGHRA and CDR2 YSYEKL. Trimming took 4 bases from V and 2 from J; bases not matched to a gene: 6. The V and J genes are TRBV4-1 and TRBJ2-1; 9 positions match TRBD2. The starting material was PBMCs, obtained before TCRalphabeta/CD19-depleted stem cell transplant. This TCR came from a girl aged 2-10 years with congenital amegakaryocytic thrombocytopenia, due to receive a stem cell transplant. In DNA form, the CDR3 reads TGCGCCAGCAGCCCCGGGACTAGCCTAACCTACAATGAGCAGTTCTTC. Translation gives CASSPGTSLTYNEQFF.